The entry below gives a single T cell receptor (beta chain) sequence along with its context. Its cognate antigen is unknown. The data were taken from a study of graft-versus-host responses after intestinal transplantation. Method: immunoSEQ multiplex PCR; TCRdb's copy keeps in-frame clones and lacks some. The data contain some 83,000 clones, 91% of them singletons. Study-wide findings and caveats: GvH clones turned up in recipient marrow; some had shown up first in ileum or blood.

Trimming stripped 5 bases from V and 0 bases from J, with 11 bases between. This CDR3 has 15 residues. Germline loops: CDR1 SGHVS, CDR2 FNYEAQ. This clonotype originated in a human donor who received an intestinal transplant. The chain has TRBV7-6 and TRBJ2-1; D not certain. Material: unstimulated CD4+ T cells sorted from spleen or lymph node cells, obtained before intestinal transplant. CDR3 loop: CASSLYRSSYNEQFF. In nucleotides, the CDR3 is TGTGCCAGCAGCCTGTATCGGAGCTCCTACAATGAGCAGTTCTTC.